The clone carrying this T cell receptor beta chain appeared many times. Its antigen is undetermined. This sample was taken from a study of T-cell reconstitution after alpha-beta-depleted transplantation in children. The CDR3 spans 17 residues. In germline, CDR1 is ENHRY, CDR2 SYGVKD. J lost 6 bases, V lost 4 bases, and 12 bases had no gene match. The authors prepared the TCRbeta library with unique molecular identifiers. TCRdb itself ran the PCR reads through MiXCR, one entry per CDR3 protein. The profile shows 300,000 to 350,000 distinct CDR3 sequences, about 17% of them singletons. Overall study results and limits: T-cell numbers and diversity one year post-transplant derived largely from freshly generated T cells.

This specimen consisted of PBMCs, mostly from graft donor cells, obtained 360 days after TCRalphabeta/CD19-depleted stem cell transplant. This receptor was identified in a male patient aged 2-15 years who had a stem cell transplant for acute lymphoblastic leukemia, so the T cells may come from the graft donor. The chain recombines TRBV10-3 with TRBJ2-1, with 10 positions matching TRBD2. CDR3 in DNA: TGTGCCATCAGTGGACTTATATCTAGCGGGAGAGGCAATGAGCAGTTCTTC. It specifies CAISGLISSGRGNEQFF.